The 25 T cell receptor beta chains below come from one sample, sequenced in a study of T cell responses to AZD1222 COVID-19 vaccine. Clones were sequenced by immunoSEQ multiplex PCR, and TCRdb holds only the in-frame ones, with some missing. The sample gives under 150,000 clones, 85% to 95% of which show up once; 1.6% is in the top ten. Sequencing used peripheral blood, obtained 28 days after the second AZD1222 dose. All receptors come from an adult who received the AZD1222 COVID-19 vaccine.

This clone has just one count. This rearrangement joins TRBV5-4 to TRBJ1-1, with a weak D call TRBD1 (5 bases). The CDR3 is 16 amino acids. The germline CDR1 and CDR2 sequences are SGHNT and YYREEE (reference sequence). V gave up 1 base and J gave up 0 bases, with 13 bases separating them. The CDR3 is CASSLTQGPLNTEAFF. CDR3 nucleotide sequence: TGTGCCAGCAGCTTGACCCAGGGACCGTTGAACACTGAAGCTTTCTTT.

The rearrangement joins TRBV4-2 to TRBJ2-1; no clear D. This CDR3 is 14 amino acids long. With 0 bases removed from V and 8 bases from J, the gap between germline ends came to 11 bases. The germline V gene has CDR1 LGHNA and CDR2 YNFKEQ. DNA of the CDR3: TGTGCCAGCAGCCAAGAACGCTTAGTCGATGAGCAGTTCTTC. Translating it yields CASSQERLVDEQFF.

The chain is built from TRBV9 and TRBJ1-2; 10 nucleotides agree with TRBD1. Germline V CDR1 and CDR2: SGDLS, YYNGEE. The CDR3 is 16 residues long. With 3 bases clipped from V and 5 bases from J, the junction kept 10 bases outside the gene matches. In DNA, the CDR3 is TGTGCCAGCAGCGAGGGGCCGGGACAGGGGTATTATGGCTACACCTTC. Encoded protein: CASSEGPGQGYYGYTF.

The genes are TRBV15 and TRBJ2-5; 13 positions match TRBD2. Germline CDR1 and CDR2: LNHNV and YYDKDF (reference sequence). The CDR3 has 21 residues. V was pared by 0 bases and J by 2 bases, with 15 bases of the junction left unmatched. The CDR3 coding sequence is TGTGCCACCAGCAGAGATTCTCATGGGACTAGCGGGGCCCTCGAACAAGAGACCCAGTACTTC. This gives the protein CATSRDSHGTSGALEQETQYF.

This rearrangement joins TRBV5-1 to TRBJ1-1; 11 bases fit TRBD1. The CDR3 is made up of 12 amino acids. V lost 2 bases and J lost 11; bases outside the gene matches: 2. Looked up from germline, CDR1 is SGHRS and CDR2 is YFSETQ. The CDR3 bases are TGCGCCAGCAGCTTCGGACAGGGGGCGGCTTTCTTT. Its translation is CASSFGQGAAFF.

Points on this clone: This CDR3 is also generated by other DNA sequences in the sample. The gene calls are TRBV6-5 and TRBJ2-2; TRBD2 matches at 9 bases. Germline assignment: CDR1 MNHEY and CDR2 SVGAGI. The CDR3 runs to 15 residues. V lost 9 bases to trimming and J lost 4 bases; unmatched junction nucleotides: 9. The DNA of the CDR3 is TGTGCCAGTAGTAGCGGGAGCTATAGCACCGGGGAGCTGTTTTTT. It translates to CASSSGSYSTGELFF.

The chain carries TRBV28 and TRBJ1-6; TRBD1 matches 9 bases. Unmatched junction bases numbered 6, after V lost 4 bases and J lost 8 bases. The CDR3 is 15 residues long. Germline CDR1 is MDHEN and CDR2 is SYDVKM. CDR3 coding DNA: TGTGCCAGCAGTTACCTGACAGGGGGTGATTCACCCCTCCACTTT. This encodes CASSYLTGGDSPLHF.

The chain couples TRBV9 to TRBJ2-3, with 10 bases aligning to TRBD2. The CDR3 runs to 17 residues. Losses at the gene ends were 0 bases for V and 7 bases for J; bases not matched to a gene: 11. Germline lookup yields CDR1 SGDLS and CDR2 YYNGEE. CDR3 in DNA: TGTGCCAGCAGCGTAGGTGGAGCGGGAGGGCCTCTGAATACGCAGTATTTT. Encoded protein: CASSVGGAGGPLNTQYF.

The genes are TRBV18 and TRBJ2-1; D gene ambiguous. V lost 4 bases, J lost 0 bases, and 7 bases lay in between. Looked up from germline, CDR1 is KGHSH and CDR2 is LQKENI. The CDR3 runs to 14 residues. CDR3 bases: TGTGCCAGCTCACTTACAAGCTCCTACAATGAGCAGTTCTTC. This sequence encodes CASSLTSSYNEQFF.

The chain uses TRBV28 and TRBJ1-2, with D hard to call. Trimming left V 2 bases short and J 3 bases short, with 7 bases between. CDR1 MDHEN and CDR2 SYDVKM come from the germline V gene. This CDR3 spans 13 amino acids. The CDR3 protein is CASSLDTDYGYTF. CDR3 coding DNA: TGTGCCAGCAGTTTAGACACCGACTATGGCTACACCTTC.

The V gene is TRBV7-3, the J gene TRBJ2-2; 7 positions match TRBD1. Looked up from germline, CDR1 is SGHTA and CDR2 is FQGTGA. Trimming removed 4 bases from V and 3 bases from J; junction bases left unmatched: 2. The CDR3 runs 14 residues. The CDR3 loop reads CASSSGQHTGELFF. In DNA, the CDR3 is TGTGCCAGCAGCTCGGGACAGCACACCGGGGAGCTGTTTTTT. Full variable domain (outside the CDR3, taken from reference TRBV7-3 and TRBJ2-2): GAGVSQTPSNKVTEKGKYVELRCDPISGHTALYWYRQSLGQGPEFLIYFQGTGAADDSGLPNDRFFAVRPEGSVSTLKIQRTERGDSAVYLCASSSGQHTGELFFGEGSRLTVL.

The chain employs TRBV6-8 and TRBJ2-1; 8 bases map to TRBD1. V shed 4 bases and J 6 bases; nucleotides not matched to a gene: 11. Looked up from germline, CDR1 is MNHGY and CDR2 is SAAAGT. This CDR3 has 16 amino acids. Here the CDR3 reads CASSWRTGFPVNEQFF. CDR3 nucleotides: TGTGCCAGCAGTTGGCGGACAGGGTTCCCGGTCAATGAGCAGTTCTTC.

The V gene is TRBV7-9, the J gene TRBJ2-2; D is perhaps TRBD1 (5 bases). Deletions cut 1 base from V and 5 bases from J, with 5 bases between. The CDR3 sequence is 13 residues long. Germline V gene lookup returns CDR1 SEHNR and CDR2 FQNEAQ (reference sequence). In nucleotides, the CDR3 is TGTGCCAGCAGCTTAGACAGGACCGGGGAGCTGTTTTTT. Translation: CASSLDRTGELFF. The complete variable domain, with remaining parts taken from reference TRBV7-9 and TRBJ2-2, reads DTGVSQNPRHKITKRGQNVTFRCDPISEHNRLYWYRQTLGQGPEFLTYFQNEAQLEKSRLLSDRFSAERPKGSFSTLEIQRTEQGDSAMYLCASSLDRTGELFFGEGSRLTVL.

The table lists this clone with a count of one. V is TRBV29-1 and J is TRBJ1-1; tentative D call: TRBD1 (5 bases). The V end was cut by 7 bases, the J end by 4 bases, with 16 bases between. The CDR3 is 13 amino acids. The germline gives CDR1 SQVTM, CDR2 ANQGSEA. The CDR3 protein is CSASVTETTEAFF. For the CDR3, the DNA is TGCAGCGCATCGGTGACAGAAACCACTGAAGCTTTCTTT.

V and J are TRBV30 and TRBJ2-7, with 7 nucleotides matching TRBD2. This CDR3 comprises 13 residues. CDR1 and CDR2 from the germline V gene are GTSNPN and SVGIG (reference sequence). With 4 bases clipped from V and 2 bases from J, the junction kept 5 bases outside the gene matches. The CDR3 region is CAWNREAPYEQYF. CDR3 sequence (DNA): TGTGCCTGGAACCGGGAGGCCCCCTACGAGCAGTACTTC.

V and J are TRBV27 and TRBJ2-7; tentatively, D is TRBD1 or TRBD2 (6 bases each). The CDR3 is 18 residues long. Germline CDR1 MNHEY, CDR2 SMNVEV (reference sequence). V was cut by 0 bases and J by 3 bases, with 21 bases left in between. The CDR3 nucleotides are TGTGCCAGCAGTTTATCGATGACTAGGGGGGTGTCCCTCTACGAGCAGTACTTC. Its translation is CASSLSMTRGVSLYEQYF.

The genes are TRBV19 and TRBJ2-1, with D tentatively TRBD2 (6 bases). Germline V gene lookup returns CDR1 LNHDA and CDR2 SQIVND (reference sequence). This CDR3 contains 15 residues. V shed 1 base and J shed 5 bases, with 12 bases lying between them. CDR3 DNA sequence: TGTGCCAGTAGTATAGGGGATAGCGGCAACAATGAGCAGTTCTTC. Translation: CASSIGDSGNNEQFF.

The rearrangement joins TRBV30 to TRBJ2-7; a possible D gene is TRBD2 (5 bases). V was trimmed by 7 bases and J by 0 bases, leaving 7 bases between them. There are 11 residues in the CDR3. Germline CDR1 GTSNPN, CDR2 SVGIG (reference sequence). The CDR3 coding sequence is TGTGCCTTAGCGTACTCCTACGAGCAGTACTTC. As protein: CALAYSYEQYF.

The DNA for the CDR3 is TGTGCCACCAGCAGAGATGGTCCAGGTCGCTCCTACAATGAGCAGTTCTTC. Translating gives CATSRDGPGRSYNEQFF. This rearrangement joins TRBV15 to TRBJ2-1; D is ambiguous. This CDR3 contains 17 residues. Germline values: CDR1 LNHNV, CDR2 YYDKDF (reference sequence). V shed 0 bases and J shed 0 bases, with 12 bases lying between them.

This chain connects TRBV14 to TRBJ2-1; 11 positions match TRBD2. The CDR3 runs to 17 residues. The ends lost 0 bases at V and 5 bases at J; junction bases unmatched: 6. CDR1 is SGHDN and CDR2 is FVKESK in the germline V gene. CDR3 protein: CASSQDRGLAANNEQFF. In nucleotides, the CDR3 is TGTGCCAGCAGCCAAGATAGGGGACTAGCGGCTAACAATGAGCAGTTCTTC.

This chain connects TRBV19 to TRBJ2-1; D is unclear. This CDR3 contains 17 residues. Trimming pared 3 bases from V and 8 bases from J, leaving 23 bases between. CDR1 is LNHDA and CDR2 is SQIVND in the germline V gene (reference sequence). In nucleotides, the CDR3 is TGTGCCAGTAGTATGCAATGGGCTGCTGTTGTATCATATGAGCAGTTCTTC. This gives the protein CASSMQWAAVVSYEQFF.

The chain is built from TRBV19 and TRBJ2-7; D is possibly TRBD1 (6 bases). Trimming took off 5 bases at V and 3 bases at J, with 14 bases between the two ends. This CDR3 region has 14 residues. Looked up from germline, CDR1 is LNHDA and CDR2 is SQIVND (reference sequence). The CDR3 reads CASSVSGTRYEQYF. The CDR3 DNA reads TGTGCCAGTAGTGTCTCCGGGACACGCTACGAGCAGTACTTC.

This clone was detected once. The chain uses TRBV4-2 and TRBJ2-7; 10 bases align to TRBD1. CDR1 and CDR2 from the germline V gene are LGHNA and YNFKEQ. CDR3 length: 17 amino acids. The V gene end was trimmed by 0 bases and the J gene end by 5 bases; junction bases not matched to a gene: 10. CDR3 amino acids: CASSQDLVGTGDDEQYF. DNA of the CDR3: TGTGCCAGCAGCCAAGATCTTGTTGGGACAGGGGACGACGAGCAGTACTTC.

The chain is built from TRBV6-2 or TRBV6-3 and TRBJ2-1; the D is unclear. This CDR3 has 12 amino acids. Per the germline V gene, CDR1 is MNHEY and CDR2 is SVGEGT. V lost 6 bases to trimming and J lost 8 bases, with 11 bases between them. The CDR3 DNA is TGTGCCAGCAGCAGTCGGTACGATGAGCAGTTCTTC. Residues: CASSSRYDEQFF.

The V gene is TRBV19, the J gene TRBJ1-1, with D tentatively TRBD1 (5 bases). The CDR3 consists of 15 residues. Trimming left V 4 bases short and J 6 bases short, with 18 bases between. The germline gives CDR1 LNHDA, CDR2 SQIVND (reference sequence). The CDR3: CASSTPEGIESEAFF. The CDR3 DNA follows: TGTGCCAGTAGTACCCCAGAGGGGATAGAATCTGAAGCTTTCTTT.